This T cell receptor beta chain was retrieved from a study of cytotoxic CD8 clonotypes in ibrutinib-treated CLL. Concerning this clone itself: Its antigen is as yet unknown.

General study findings and limits: There were few public clonotypes, and on treatment they contracted or stayed stable.

The CDR3 sequence is 13 residues long. Germline CDR1 is MNHEY and CDR2 is SMNVEV (reference sequence). Losses at the gene ends were 8 bases for V and 5 bases for J; bases not matched to a gene: 8. Some clones are missing from TCRdb's copy, which holds only in-frame ones; the method was immunoSEQ multiplex PCR. The sample has roughly 13,000 clones, approximately 52% seen once. The chain uses TRBV27 and TRBJ1-2; 7 nucleotides align to TRBD1. The TCR originated in a human donor with chronic lymphocytic leukemia. The sample was PBMCs, taken at an approximately 25-month disease-progression time point, from a patient treated with ibrutinib. The CDR3 spells CASQRQGDYGYTF. Written as DNA, the CDR3 is TGTGCCAGCCAAAGACAGGGTGATTATGGCTACACCTTC.